Sequencing of this T cell receptor (beta chain) was carried out in a study of blood T cell repertoires in COVID-19. Study-wide context: Italy, Spain and the United States were the sources of the convalescent and acute COVID-19 samples. PBMCs, B-cell-depleted T cells, or T cells were the source of the cDNA or gDNA that made up the material.

The Seattle patients, enrolled during active infection, were followed longitudinally. In the original processing: Quantification of nucleated cells was approximated via reference gene primer amplification. Using immunoSEQ multiplex PCR, the repertoire was profiled, and TCRdb retains in-frame clones only, with some absent. The D gene and trimming were derived from the DNA, and the V and J assignments and clone size from that table. The sample lists 150,000 or so clones, 85% to 90% occurring once. The CDR3 covers 12 residues. The sample was peripheral blood. This TCR came from a man aged 55 to 70 with COVID-19, enrolled during active disease. The rearrangement joins TRBV21-1 to TRBJ2-7; the DNA was not used to check the table's D call, TRBD2. TRBV21-1 is assigned pseudogene status. The chain's CDR3 is CASSTLFYFRYF. The CDR3 DNA is TGTGCCAGCAGCACCCTTTTCTATTTTAGGTACTTC.